Below are 24 T cell receptor beta chains sequenced from a single sample in a study of blood T cells in healthy people across ages. Together with a sample-barcoded 5' primer, a J-beta primer mix was included in a second PCR lasting roughly 6 to 12 cycles. TCRdb itself ran the 5' RACE reads through MiXCR, one entry per CDR3 protein. Found here are roughly 1,300,000 distinct CDR3 sequences, 45% to 70% of them singletons; the top ten hold 6.7%. Sample: blood. Source of these receptors: a man younger than 30 in good health.

This clonotype was picked up a small number of times. DNA of the CDR3: TGTGCCAGCAGCCAACCCCTCGGCCAAGAGACCCAGTACTTC. This encodes CASSQPLGQETQYF. The chain recombines TRBV3-1 with TRBJ2-5; no firm D call. CDR3 size: 14 residues. Trimming took off 2 bases at V and 1 base at J, with 8 bases between the two ends. Per germline, CDR1 LGHDT and CDR2 YNNKEL (reference sequence).

The V and J genes are TRBV6-6 and TRBJ2-5; D gene unclear. The CDR3 totals 12 residues. V shed 6 bases and J shed 4 bases, with 9 bases lying between them. Germline V lookup: CDR1 MNHNY, CDR2 SVGAGI (reference sequence). CDR3 region: CASRPHIETQYF. CDR3 sequence (DNA): TGTGCCAGCAGACCCCACATAGAGACCCAGTACTTC.

The gene calls are TRBV3-1 and TRBJ2-1; 8 nucleotides line up with TRBD1. V trimming: 4 bases; J trimming: 9 bases; junction bases outside the gene matches: 17. Germline CDR1 and CDR2: LGHDT and YNNKEL (reference sequence). The CDR3 loop spans 17 amino acids. CDR3 region: CASSLGPGQVLYSEQFF. The CDR3 nucleotides are TGTGCCAGCAGCCTAGGACCGGGACAGGTTCTTTATAGTGAGCAGTTCTTC.

This rearrangement joins TRBV7-9 to TRBJ1-4, with 8 bases matching TRBD1. The V and J ends lost 3 bases and 3 bases, in that order; junction bases with no gene match: 6. This CDR3 has 16 amino acids. Germline V lookup: CDR1 SEHNR, CDR2 FQNEAQ (reference sequence). The CDR3 reads CASSLDRAPPNEKLFF. Written as DNA, the CDR3 is TGTGCCAGCAGCTTGGACAGGGCCCCTCCTAATGAAAAACTGTTTTTT.

The chain employs TRBV6-5 and TRBJ2-3; 8 bases align to TRBD1. J was trimmed by 2 bases and V by 3 bases; bases with no gene match: 4. The CDR3 is made up of 15 amino acids. CDR1 and CDR2 from the germline V gene are MNHEY and SVGAGI. This CDR3 reads CASSYYRGNTDTQYF. Here the CDR3 DNA reads TGTGCCAGCAGTTATTACAGGGGGAACACAGATACGCAGTATTTT.

The CDR3 DNA follows: TGTGCCAGCAGGAGAATAGCGGGAGAAGGGTACGAGCAGTACTTC. Residues: CASRRIAGEGYEQYF. The genes are TRBV2 and TRBJ2-4; TRBD2 aligns across 9 bases. Matching the DNA end better, TRBJ2-7 makes the J call doubtful. From germline, CDR1 is SNHLY and CDR2 FYNNEI. The CDR3 length is 15 residues.

This clonotype was seen more than once but under ten times. The J gene is TRBJ2-7, the V gene TRBV20-1, with D perhaps matching TRBD1 (7 bases). V was clipped by 5 bases and J by 9 bases, with 23 bases between them. This CDR3 comprises 14 residues. Germline CDR1 and CDR2: DFQATT and SNEGSKA (reference sequence). The CDR3 sequence is CSAGAGQSLEGQYF. The CDR3 DNA follows: TGCAGTGCTGGGGCGGGACAGAGTTTGGAGGGGCAGTACTTC.

The rearrangement joins TRBV6-2 or TRBV6-3 to TRBJ2-4; D possibly corresponds to TRBD2 (6 bases). The CDR3 is made up of 14 amino acids. Germline-derived CDR1 and CDR2 are MNHEY and SVGEGT. V lost 4 bases to trimming and J lost 7 bases, with 14 bases between them. The CDR3 loop is CASSLGDSRNIQYF. The CDR3 DNA is TGTGCCAGCAGTTTGGGGGACTCGAGGAACATTCAGTACTTC.

The chain recombines TRBV10-3 with TRBJ2-5; D is undetermined. This CDR3 region has 15 residues. V was cut by 9 bases and J by 1 base, with 18 bases left in between. CDR1 is ENHRY, CDR2 SYGVKD, per germline. DNA of the CDR3: TGTGCCATTCAGGCTAGTCCCGGTCCCCAAGAGACCCAGTACTTC. This codes for CAIQASPGPQETQYF.

The gene calls are TRBV18 and TRBJ2-4; 9 nucleotides match TRBD2. The J call may not be correct, given that the DNA end is closer to TRBJ2-7. Germline CDR1 reads KGHSH; CDR2 reads LQKENI. The CDR3 loop spans 17 amino acids. The DNA of the CDR3 is TGTGCCAGCTCACCCGGGACTAGCCTAGCTGGTACCTACGAGCAGTACTTC. This codes for CASSPGTSLAGTYEQYF.

This clonotype has just a few counts. This chain uses TRBV7-9 with TRBJ2-4; 12 bases align to TRBD2. Germline lookup yields CDR1 SEHNR and CDR2 FQNEAQ (reference sequence). V lost 5 bases, J lost 0 bases, and 2 bases stayed unmatched. The CDR3 length is 16 residues. CDR3 nucleotides: TGTGCCAGCAGCCCTAGCGGGAGGGTAGCCAAAAACATTCAGTACTTC. Translated, it gives CASSPSGRVAKNIQYF.

This chain connects TRBV7-9 to TRBJ2-2; D remains unclear. This CDR3 comprises 15 residues. The germline CDR1 and CDR2 sequences are SEHNR and FQNEAQ (reference sequence). V was cut by 4 bases and J by 3 bases, with 12 bases left in between. The CDR3 protein is CASSSGIVYTGELFF. The CDR3 DNA is TGTGCCAGCAGCTCGGGCATCGTGTACACCGGGGAGCTGTTTTTT.

As for this clonotype: One end of the junction is discordant with germline, which a read error may explain. The J gene is TRBJ2-3, the V gene TRBV4-1; D not certain. The germline V gene has CDR1 MGHRA and CDR2 YSYEKL. CDR3 size: 14 residues. The CDR3 reads CASSQNSATDAQYF. The CDR3 region has the DNA TGCGCCAGCAGCCAAAATTCGGCAACAGATGCGCAGTATTTT.

The chain recombines TRBV20-1 with TRBJ1-5, with a tentative D call TRBD1 (6 bases). Germline V lookup: CDR1 DFQATT, CDR2 SNEGSKA (reference sequence). The CDR3 runs 16 residues. Deletions cut 3 bases from V and 0 bases from J, with 15 bases between. CDR3 protein: CSASPLGQYSNQPQHF. The CDR3 bases are TGCAGTGCTAGTCCCCTGGGACAATATAGCAATCAGCCCCAGCATTTT.

This chain uses TRBV10-3 with TRBJ1-4; weak D call: TRBD1 (5 bases). Germline V gene lookup returns CDR1 ENHRY and CDR2 SYGVKD. The CDR3 consists of 16 residues. Trimming removed 0 bases at V and 5 bases at J, with 13 bases between. This CDR3 is CAISESGPGNNEKLFF. CDR3 DNA: TGTGCCATCAGTGAGTCGGGGCCAGGGAACAATGAAAAACTGTTTTTT.

The chain couples TRBV10-3 to TRBJ1-4; perhaps TRBD1 as D (5 bases). Per germline, CDR1 ENHRY and CDR2 SYGVKD. The length of the CDR3 is 13 residues. Trimming stripped 11 bases from V and 6 bases from J, with 16 bases between. CDR3: CASAGGWDEKLFF. The DNA for the CDR3 is TGTGCCTCGGCGGGGGGTTGGGATGAAAAACTGTTTTTT.

The chain is built from TRBV7-9 and TRBJ2-1, with D maybe TRBD2 (6 bases). Germline V gene data show CDR1 as SEHNR and CDR2 as FQNEAQ (reference sequence). CDR3 size: 16 residues. Trimming took off 3 bases at V and 0 bases at J, with 12 bases between the two ends. The CDR3, as DNA: TGTGCCAGCAGCTTCCCCATGCGGGGCTCCTACAATGAGCAGTTCTTC. It specifies CASSFPMRGSYNEQFF.

The chain carries TRBV29-1 and TRBJ2-1; tentative D call: TRBD2 (6 bases). Germline V gene sequence: CDR1 SQVTM, CDR2 ANQGSEA. The V end was cut by 3 bases, the J end by 3 bases, with 12 bases between. This CDR3 has 14 residues. CDR3 DNA: TGCAGCGTTGACGCGACTAGTGACTACAATGAGCAGTTCTTC. Amino acids: CSVDATSDYNEQFF.

The chain joins TRBV7-2 to TRBJ2-3, with D perhaps matching TRBD2 (7 bases). Per germline, CDR1 SGHTA and CDR2 FQGNSA. This CDR3 comprises 19 residues. The ends were cut back, 1 base at V and 1 base at J, with 21 bases in the middle. CDR3 in DNA: TGTGCCAGCAGCTTAGATGTGTTTATGTGGGGGGGCCGCACAGATACGCAGTATTTT. Protein: CASSLDVFMWGGRTDTQYF.

This chain uses TRBV28 with TRBJ1-1; D gene unclear. CDR1 and CDR2 from the germline V gene are MDHEN and SYDVKM. The V end lost 8 bases, the J end lost 4 bases, and 11 bases lay between the germline ends. The CDR3 is 12 residues long. The CDR3, as DNA: TGTGCCAGCTCCGAGGCCTCCACTGAAGCTTTCTTT. It yields the protein CASSEASTEAFF. The full variable domain, rest sourced from reference TRBV28 and TRBJ1-1, is DVKVTQSSRYLVKRTGEKVFLECVQDMDHENMFWYRQDPGLGLRLIYFSYDVKMKEKGDIPEGYSVSREKKERFSLILESASTNQTSMYLCASSEASTEAFFGQGTRLTVV.

The J gene is TRBJ2-3, the V gene TRBV29-1; the D is unclear. This CDR3 has 14 amino acids. CDR1 and CDR2 (germline): SQVTM, ANQGSEA. V was pared by 7 bases and J by 2 bases, with 16 bases between. CDR3 loop: CSASTAADTDTQYF. CDR3 bases: TGCAGCGCTTCTACGGCTGCGGACACAGATACGCAGTATTTT.

The genes are TRBV9 and TRBJ2-1, with 10 bases lining up with TRBD2. Germline values: CDR1 SGDLS, CDR2 YYNGEE. The CDR3 runs to 15 residues. J lost 6 bases, V lost 3 bases, and 6 bases had no gene match. The CDR3 loop is CASSGLAGSFNEQFF. The CDR3 coding sequence is TGTGCCAGCAGCGGACTAGCGGGTTCTTTCAATGAGCAGTTCTTC.

The rearrangement links TRBV4-1 to TRBJ2-1, with 12 nucleotides matching TRBD2. The CDR3 is 15 residues long. In germline, CDR1 is MGHRA, CDR2 YSYEKL. With V trimmed by 4 bases and J by 12 bases, 10 bases remained unmatched. Written as DNA, the CDR3 is TGCGCCAGCAGCCCCGGACTAGCGGGATCATCTGGGCAGTTCTTC. Translated: CASSPGLAGSSGQFF.

This clonotype was detected only a few times. The chain couples TRBV7-2 to TRBJ2-3; 9 bases match TRBD1. Trimming at V came to 2 bases and at J to 2 bases, leaving 5 bases not matched to a gene. There are 16 residues in the CDR3. CDR1 and CDR2 (germline): SGHTA, FQGNSA. The CDR3 DNA reads as TGTGCCAGCAGCTTATCGCGGACAGGGGCCACAGATACGCAGTATTTT. Encoded protein: CASSLSRTGATDTQYF.